Presented here are 10 T cell receptor beta chains from one specimen sequenced in a study of cytomegalovirus exposure and HLA in healthy donors. It was with 60 Vbeta and 13 Jbeta primers that the PCR ran. Method: immunoSEQ multiplex PCR; TCRdb's copy keeps in-frame clones and lacks some. The table has about 93,000 clones, 78% seen once. Sequenced sample: PBMCs. Every receptor here comes from a woman in her 40s in good health and CMV-seronegative.

The chain uses TRBV18 and TRBJ1-5; a weak D match, TRBD1 (6 bases). This CDR3 has 15 amino acids. Per the germline V gene, CDR1 is KGHSH and CDR2 is LQKENI. Trimming removed 6 bases at V and 7 bases at J, with 19 bases between. The CDR3 is CASSQQGVGEQPQHF. The CDR3 region has the DNA TGTGCCAGCTCGCAACAGGGTGTAGGGGAGCAGCCCCAGCATTTT.

This chain connects TRBV7-8 to TRBJ2-1, with D possibly being TRBD1 (5 bases). V shed 5 bases and J shed 7 bases, with 15 bases lying between them. Germline CDR1 SGHVS, CDR2 FQNEAQ. This CDR3 region has 14 residues. The CDR3 reads CASSAQQVGNEQFF. CDR3 nucleotide sequence: TGTGCCAGCAGCGCACAACAGGTTGGGAATGAGCAGTTCTTC.

CDR3 bases: TGTGCCAGCAGCGTAGGGGTGAGGGGGCCTGGAAACACCATATATTTT. This encodes CASSVGVRGPGNTIYF. This chain connects TRBV9 to TRBJ1-3; 7 positions agree with TRBD1. J gave up 2 bases and V 0 bases, and 5 bases lay outside the gene matches. CDR1 is SGDLS, CDR2 YYNGEE, per germline. There are 16 residues in the CDR3.

As for this clone: The junction departs from the called germline gene at one end, perhaps through a read error. The genes are TRBV7-2 and TRBJ1-2; 10 bases are shared with TRBD1. This CDR3 spans 15 amino acids. Per germline, CDR1 SGHTA and CDR2 FQGNSA. CDR3 sequence reads: CASSIAGTGDYGYTF. CDR3 nucleotides: TGTGCCAGCAGCATAGCCGGGACAGGGGACTATGGCTACACCTTC.

The chain recombines TRBV28 with TRBJ1-5; 8 bases fit TRBD1. J lost 11 bases, V lost 5 bases, and 8 bases had no gene match. There are 13 residues in the CDR3. Germline V gives CDR1 MDHEN, CDR2 SYDVKM. The CDR3 sequence is CASSLDRVKAQHF. Here the CDR3 DNA reads TGTGCCAGCAGTCTGGACAGGGTAAAGGCCCAGCATTTT. Combining the CDR3 with reference TRBV28 and TRBJ1-5 gives the whole variable domain DVKVTQSSRYLVKRTGEKVFLECVQDMDHENMFWYRQDPGLGLRLIYFSYDVKMKEKGDIPEGYSVSREKKERFSLILESASTNQTSMYLCASSLDRVKAQHFGDGTRLSIL.

This clone has only a few counts. The J gene is TRBJ1-1, the V gene TRBV29-1; the D is unclear. Germline CDR1 and CDR2: SQVTM and ANQGSEA. This CDR3 has 12 amino acids. V was cut by 4 bases and J by 0 bases, with 6 bases left in between. CDR3 residues: CSVGLLNTEAFF. CDR3 nucleotide sequence: TGCAGCGTTGGACTGTTGAACACTGAAGCTTTCTTT.

The rearrangement joins TRBV5-1 to TRBJ2-2; D might be TRBD1 (6 bases). This CDR3 has 16 amino acids. CDR1 is SGHRS and CDR2 is YFSETQ in the germline V gene. Trimming took 0 bases from V and 1 from J, leaving 10 bases between them. In DNA, the CDR3 is TGCGCCAGCAGCTTGGCGAGGACAGAGAACACCGGGGAGCTGTTTTTT. Protein: CASSLARTENTGELFF.

This chain joins TRBV27 and TRBJ2-1; 13 bases are a match to TRBD2. Germline V gene data show CDR1 as MNHEY and CDR2 as SMNVEV (reference sequence). The CDR3 covers 18 residues. Trimming cost V 5 bases and J 0 bases; bases outside gene matches: 7. CDR3 amino acids: CASSPGLAGSSSYNEQFF. Here the CDR3 DNA reads TGTGCCAGCAGTCCGGGACTAGCGGGATCCAGCTCCTACAATGAGCAGTTCTTC.

The rearrangement joins TRBV5-5 to TRBJ1-3; 9 bases match TRBD1. Germline CDR1 SGHKS, CDR2 YYEKEE (reference sequence). The CDR3 is 18 amino acids. The trim removed 2 bases at V and 3 bases at J, leaving 12 bases unmatched. In DNA form, the CDR3 reads TGTGCCAGCAGCTTTACACTCCTACAGGGGGCAGGTGGAAACACCATATATTTT. Its protein product is CASSFTLLQGAGGNTIYF.

V usage is TRBV15 and J usage is TRBJ1-5; tentative D call: TRBD1 (5 bases). V gave up 5 bases and J gave up 4 bases, with 12 bases separating them. Germline CDR1 reads LNHNV; CDR2 reads YYDKDF (reference sequence). The CDR3 is 14 residues long. The CDR3 protein is CATSGRVGNQPQHF. Written as DNA, the CDR3 is TGTGCCACCAGCGGCAGGGTGGGAAATCAGCCCCAGCATTTT.